This T cell receptor beta chain was found in a study of cytomegalovirus exposure and HLA in healthy donors. The CDR3 loop spans 13 amino acids. V was cut by 5 bases and J by 4 bases, with 11 bases left in between. Germline V gives CDR1 MDHEN, CDR2 SYDVKM. Study observations and caveats: The classifier was said to identify cytomegalovirus status with high specificity and sensitivity.

A word on this clone: Its antigen is not identified.

TCRdb's table, derived via immunoSEQ multiplex PCR, lists solely in-frame clones and lacks some. Among 40,000 to 55,000 clones listed, 80% to 90% were seen once. The receptor's source is a woman aged 25 to 39 in good health and CMV-seronegative. The sample taken for sequencing was PBMCs. The gene calls are TRBV28 and TRBJ1-2; no clear D gene. CDR3 bases: TGTGCCAGCAGTACACCGACAAGCTATGGCTACACCTTC. This translates into CASSTPTSYGYTF.